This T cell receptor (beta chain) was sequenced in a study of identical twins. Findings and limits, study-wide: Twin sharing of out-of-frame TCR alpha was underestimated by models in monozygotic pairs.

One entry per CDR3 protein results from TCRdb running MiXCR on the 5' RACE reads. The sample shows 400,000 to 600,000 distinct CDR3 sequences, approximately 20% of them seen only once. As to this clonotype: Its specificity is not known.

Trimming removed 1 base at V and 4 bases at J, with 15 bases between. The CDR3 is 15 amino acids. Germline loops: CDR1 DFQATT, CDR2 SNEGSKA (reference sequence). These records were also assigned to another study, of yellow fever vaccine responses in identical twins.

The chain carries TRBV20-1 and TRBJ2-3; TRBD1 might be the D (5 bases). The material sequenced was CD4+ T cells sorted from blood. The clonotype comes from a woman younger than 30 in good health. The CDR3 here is CSARAARGLSDTQYF. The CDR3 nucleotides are TGCAGTGCTAGAGCGGCAAGGGGCCTTTCAGATACGCAGTATTTT.